This paragraph covers one T cell receptor beta chain sequence. Germline CDR1 is MDHEN and CDR2 is SYDVKM. This CDR3 region has 14 residues. With 6 bases removed from V and 1 base from J, the gap between germline ends came to 13 bases. This entry comes from a study of shared T cell receptors in the human thymus. Some clones are missing from TCRdb's copy, which holds only in-frame ones; the method was immunoSEQ multiplex PCR. The sample holds about 660,000 clones, approximately 88% seen once. These sequences were also reported in another study, on human thymus T cells. Turning to that study: Thymic TCR repertoires of unrelated people reportedly overlapped highly.

The chain recombines TRBV28 with TRBJ2-7, with TRBD2 as a possible D gene (6 bases). The sequence was obtained from a boy younger than two with a congenital heart defect. Sequenced material: thymocytes. The CDR3 sequence is CASSRAGLSYEQYF. DNA of the CDR3: TGTGCCAGCAGCAGAGCGGGCCTGTCCTACGAGCAGTACTTC.